This record covers a single T cell receptor beta chain. This clonotype occurred a few times. Its antigen has not been determined. No qualities accompany the bases; no much larger clone lies one base away. V lost 0 bases and J lost 2 bases; the stretch between them is 13 bases long. CDR3 length: 16 amino acids, cysteine to phenylalanine. This entry keeps only the CDR3 DNA: 48 bases, framed from base 1. Sequences MGHDK (CDR1) and SYGVNS (CDR2) are obtained from the germline V gene. The sample belongs to a study of identical twins (TCRdb year 2016). Regarding the research as a whole: To test whether fetal clonotypes persist, this study deep-sequenced TCR alpha and beta repertoires from monozygotic twins, from unrelated adults of various ages, and from cord blood. To rule out contamination, replicate twin experiments were performed at different times with different library preparation protocols.

Beyond this particular receptor, the publication reports: Invariant T cells such as MAIT and iNKT could partly confound zero-insertion analyses, though diverse VJ usage argued against this for most clonotypes. Compared with coincidental sharing between unrelated individuals, out-of-frame TCR alpha sequences shared between twins showed an excess of sequences with low generation probability. In monozygotic twins, recombination models systematically underestimated out-of-frame TCR alpha sharing, but the models matched the sharing seen between unrelated individuals. Because the same donors could not be followed over many years, conclusions were based on cross-sectional statistical analysis. Abundant cord blood beta clonotypes carried fewer insertions; young adult naive repertoires showed a weaker similar trend, while memory repertoires showed none. A weaker excess of twin sharing was found in beta out-of-frame sequences because the signal-to-noise ratio was lowered by fewer shared sequences.

Library construction relied on 5' RACE. The sequencer listed for this sample is Illumina HiSeq 2000. A universal primer binding site was added through template switching, and the final cDNA carried a unique molecular identifier so that TCR cDNA molecules could be counted accurately. Specific primers in the conserved constant-segment region were used to synthesize first-strand cDNA for TCR alpha and beta chains. Each cDNA library was double barcoded, with a SMART-Mk sample barcode plus Illumina barcodes, to control for contamination. TruSeq adapter sequences, together with Illumina sample barcodes, were added in two successive PCR steps. The TCR alpha and beta cDNA libraries were sequenced on the Illumina HiSeq platform using custom primers. The authors processed their data as follows. MiGEC was used to process raw reads and extract unique molecular identifiers, and MiXCR was used to find CDR3 positions. Recombination models were inferred per individual with the repgenHMM and IGoR tools using an EM algorithm. The analysis of shared clonotypes was done with the tcR package in R, with sharing normalized by the product of cloneset sizes. To study raw recombination free of thymic and clonal selection effects, out-of-frame nonproductive sequences were analyzed. TCRdb passed the public sequencing reads through fastp at Q25 and MiXCR, retaining productive beta sequences. Rows are combined by CDR3 protein, so each entry shows the most common genes and DNA. These V and J calls rely on TCRdb rather than the paper's analysis. This sample gives 500,000 to 600,000 distinct CDR3 sequences in total; roughly a fifth of them show up just once. 0.75% to 0.95% of the sample is held by the ten biggest clonotypes.

Only healthy Caucasian donors were included. The twin cohort consisted of three pairs of female monozygotic twins, all aged about 18 to 29 years. CD4+ and CD8+ T cell populations were isolated with positive isolation kits from Invitrogen. In addition, the sample was reused for a study of T cells expressing NK-cell markers. Per the second study: Three sorted T-cell subsets (CD3+CD56+NKG2C+, CD3+CD56+NKG2C- and CD3+CD56-NKG2C+) from eight donors had their TCR beta-chain repertoires profiled. Most of the eight sequenced donors were HCMV-seropositive and one was HCMV-seronegative. In several experiments an anti-gammadeltaTCR antibody was added to restrict sorting to alphabetaTCR-expressing T cells. For six donors, the dominant CD3+CD56+NKG2C+ clonotypes were among the top 10 CD8+ clonotypes and accounted for about 1.0-7.5% of CD8+ T cells. Those dominant clonotypes were again the most abundant among CD3+CD56-NKG2C+ cells in a handful of donors, at about 25-60.1%. Whether the expanded NKG2C-expressing T cell clones were specific for HCMV antigens was left unclear. All eight donors whose samples were sequenced were randomly selected healthy volunteers, three of them men and five women. HCMV serostatus was determined by detecting HCMV-specific IgG in serum with a commercial ELISA kit. MIGEC was used to demultiplex reads and group reads by UMI, and MiTCR was used to assemble and quantify clonotypes. To exclude erroneous sequences, any TCR cDNA sequence not supported by at least two reads was discarded. The tcR package was used for downstream repertoire analysis, and clonotypes were matched across fractions by CDR3 nucleotide sequence plus V segment. Antigen specificity was annotated against VDJdb with VDJmatch, allowing one amino acid substitution in CDR3.

In this chain, TRBV25-1 is recombined with TRBJ1-2; the D gene cannot be named for sure. Sequenced material: CD4+ T cells sorted from blood. This receptor was identified in a woman between 18 and 30 years old in good health. The encoded CDR3 is CASSEYTTRSNYGYTF. The nucleotide sequence reads TGTGCCAGCAGTGAATACACTACCAGGAGCAACTATGGCTACACCTTC.